In its sample, the clone carrying this TCR beta chain was seen a few times. The CDR3 length is 16 residues. Germline V gene data show CDR1 as SGHRS and CDR2 as YFSETQ. V lost 0 bases, J lost 3 bases, and 12 bases lay in between. TCRdb reprocessed the 5' RACE reads via MiXCR and lists one record per CDR3 protein. The sample includes around 52,000 distinct CDR3 sequences, 28% seen only once; the top ten take approximately 3.3%. The clonotype was recovered from a female donor with breast cancer. Sequenced sample: tumor-infiltrating memory CD4+ T cells sorted from the breast tumor. Subset: memory CD4+ T cells, CD4+CD45RO+CD25-. The chain links TRBV5-1 to TRBJ2-2, with D unresolved. The CDR3 spells CASSLALSTDTGELFF. CDR3 bases: TGCGCCAGCAGCTTGGCCTTGTCGACGGACACCGGGGAGCTGTTTTTT.